One sample yielded the 13 T cell receptor beta chains listed below, sequenced in a study of graft-versus-host responses after intestinal transplantation. The protocol was immunoSEQ multiplex PCR, while the TCRdb copy is restricted to in-frame clones and leaves out a portion. The sample has 100,000 or so clones, over 80% seen once. Which antigens these TCRs recognize remains unknown. Sequences were derived from unstimulated CD8+ T cells sorted from spleen or lymph node cells, sampled before transplant. The receptors stem from a human donor who was the organ donor for an intestinal transplant.

The chain couples TRBV5-1 to TRBJ1-2; D not resolved. CDR1 is SGHRS, CDR2 YFSETQ, per germline. V shed 0 bases and J shed 6 bases, with 12 bases lying between them. The CDR3 is made up of 14 amino acids. The CDR3 loop reads CASSLESGANGYTF. CDR3 DNA sequence: TGCGCCAGCAGCTTGGAGTCGGGAGCGAATGGCTACACCTTC. The full variable domain, completed using reference TRBV5-1 and TRBJ1-2, is KAGVTQTPRYLIKTRGQQVTLSCSPISGHRSVSWYQQTPGQGLQFLFEYFSETQRNKGNFPGRFSGRQFSNSRSEMNVSTLELGDSALYLCASSLESGANGYTFGSGTRLTVV.

This chain links TRBV6-1 with TRBJ1-2; 12 nucleotides align to TRBD1. V lost 1 base to trimming and J lost 10 bases; unmatched junction nucleotides: 10. The germline CDR1 and CDR2 sequences are MNHNS and SASEGT. The CDR3 is made up of 16 amino acids. The CDR3 DNA sequence: TGTGCCAGCAGTGAAGTGTGGGACAGGGGGCTACGCGTCTACACCTTC. As protein: CASSEVWDRGLRVYTF.

CDR3 region: CASSQGPRSGANVLTF. The DNA for the CDR3 is TGTGCCAGCAGTCAGGGCCCCCGCTCTGGGGCCAACGTCCTGACTTTC. The chain has TRBV2 and TRBJ2-6; D is perhaps TRBD1 (5 bases). Trimming left V 5 bases short and J 0 bases short, with 11 bases between. The CDR3 runs 16 residues. CDR1 and CDR2 from the germline V gene are SNHLY and FYNNEI.

This chain joins TRBV20-1 and TRBJ2-7, with D perhaps matching TRBD1 (5 bases). V was pared by 5 bases and J by 3 bases, with 8 bases between. The CDR3 loop spans 11 amino acids. The germline CDR1 and CDR2 sequences are DFQATT and SNEGSKA (reference sequence). The CDR3 spells CSAPTVYEQYF. DNA for the CDR3: TGCAGTGCTCCGACAGTCTACGAGCAGTACTTC.

This clone appeared a single time. The CDR3 DNA reads TGTGCCAGCGGTGATCGGGTGAAAGAGACCCAGTACTTC. The encoded protein is CASGDRVKETQYF. The chain recombines TRBV9 with TRBJ2-5; D is uncertain. Germline V gene sequence: CDR1 SGDLS, CDR2 YYNGEE. V lost 7 bases and J lost 3, with 13 bases in between. The CDR3 consists of 13 residues. Using reference TRBV9 and TRBJ2-5 for the parts outside the CDR3, the full variable domain is DSGVTQTPKHLITATGQRVTLRCSPRSGDLSVYWYQQSLDQGLQFLIQYYNGEERAKGNILERFSAQQFPDLHSELNLSSLELGDSALYFCASGDRVKETQYFGPGTRLLVL.

This clone was detected once. CDR3 sequence: CASSLGQGDQPQHF. CDR3 nucleotides: TGTGCCAGCAGCTTAGGGCAGGGGGATCAGCCCCAGCATTTT. J is TRBJ1-5 and V is TRBV7-2, with 7 positions matching TRBD1. The J segment lost 5 bases and the V segment lost 1 base, leaving 2 bases of the junction unmatched. The germline gives CDR1 SGHTA, CDR2 FQGNSA. The CDR3 is 14 residues long.

V and J are TRBV7-9 and TRBJ1-2, with 10 bases that match TRBD1. CDR1 and CDR2 (germline): SEHNR, FQNEAQ (reference sequence). The CDR3 is 15 residues long. V lost 1 base to trimming and J lost 6 bases; unmatched junction nucleotides: 5. CDR3 sequence (DNA): TGTGCCAGCAGCTTAGGGCCCGGGACAGGGGATGGCTACACCTTC. The encoded protein is CASSLGPGTGDGYTF.

This chain uses TRBV4-2 with TRBJ2-7, with a weak D call TRBD2 (5 bases). Trimming removed 0 bases at V and 3 bases at J, with 15 bases between. Germline loops: CDR1 LGHNA, CDR2 YNFKEQ. The length of the CDR3 is 16 residues. CDR3 in amino acids: CASSQDGGAILYEQYF. CDR3 DNA: TGTGCCAGCAGCCAAGATGGAGGAGCTATCCTCTACGAGCAGTACTTC.

This clone was picked up one time. This rearrangement joins TRBV5-1 to TRBJ1-1; TRBD1 matches 7 bases. Germline values: CDR1 SGHRS, CDR2 YFSETQ. The CDR3 is made up of 14 amino acids. J was trimmed by 0 bases and V by 4 bases; bases with no gene match: 3. CDR3 protein: CASSRDSMNTEAFF. In DNA form, the CDR3 reads TGCGCCAGCAGCCGGGACAGTATGAACACTGAAGCTTTCTTT. The variable domain in full, completed from reference TRBV5-1 and TRBJ1-1, reads KAGVTQTPRYLIKTRGQQVTLSCSPISGHRSVSWYQQTPGQGLQFLFEYFSETQRNKGNFPGRFSGRQFSNSRSEMNVSTLELGDSALYLCASSRDSMNTEAFFGQGTRLTVV.

This clone is a singleton in its sample. The rearrangement uses TRBV7-9 and TRBJ1-1; D is uncertain. CDR3 size: 14 residues. With 3 bases removed from V and 0 bases from J, the gap between germline ends came to 8 bases. The germline gives CDR1 SEHNR, CDR2 FQNEAQ (reference sequence). CDR3 sequence (DNA): TGTGCCAGCAGCTTCGGGGTCATGAACACTGAAGCTTTCTTT. As protein: CASSFGVMNTEAFF.

The V gene is TRBV4-1, the J gene TRBJ2-1, with 7 nucleotides matching TRBD2. This CDR3 spans 16 amino acids. Losses at the gene ends were 1 base for V and 5 bases for J; bases not matched to a gene: 8. CDR1 and CDR2 from the germline V gene are MGHRA and YSYEKL. CDR3 DNA: TGCGCCAGCAGCCAAGTCATAGGACTAGTAGACAATGAGCAGTTCTTC. Translation gives CASSQVIGLVDNEQFF.

This rearrangement joins TRBV9 to TRBJ2-1, with 8 nucleotides matching TRBD1. After removal of 3 bases from V and 8 bases from J, the junction contained 13 bases not matched to a gene. Germline CDR1 is SGDLS and CDR2 is YYNGEE. The CDR3 contains 16 residues. CDR3 sequence: CASSATGGTALHEQFF. The CDR3 DNA reads as TGTGCCAGCAGCGCAACAGGGGGGACGGCCCTCCATGAGCAGTTCTTC.

The chain links TRBV7-6 to TRBJ1-4, with TRBD1 as a possible D gene (5 bases). Germline V gene lookup returns CDR1 SGHVS and CDR2 FNYEAQ. Trimming left V 7 bases short and J 2 bases short, with 23 bases between. CDR3 length: 18 residues. DNA of the CDR3: TGTGCCAGCACCAACCCGGCGGGGCGTACGAGGACTAATGAAAAACTGTTTTTT. Translated, it gives CASTNPAGRTRTNEKLFF.